The 28 T cell receptor beta chains below all came from one sample that was sequenced in a study of OX40 agonist ivuxolimab in advanced cancers. Method: immunoSEQ multiplex PCR; TCRdb's copy keeps in-frame clones and lacks some. The repertoire holds over 60,000 clones, over 75% seen once, with 0.94% in the top ten. The input for sequencing was CD4+ or CD8+ T cells sorted from blood, taken in a trial of the OX40 agonist ivuxolimab. The receptor set was obtained from an adult with an advanced solid tumor such as melanoma, head and neck, liver or kidney cancer.

The CDR3 here is CASSSGVDTQYF. The CDR3 DNA reads as TGTGCCAGCAGCTCCGGGGTAGATACGCAGTATTTT. The chain is built from TRBV11-2 and TRBJ2-3; D might be TRBD2 (5 bases). Germline V gene lookup returns CDR1 SGHAT and CDR2 FQNNGV. Trimming stripped 4 bases from V and 5 bases from J, with 7 bases between. CDR3 length: 12 residues.

This clone has a single count. V is TRBV11-2 and J is TRBJ2-2; TRBD2 agrees at 10 bases. The length of the CDR3 is 17 residues. The V and J ends lost 4 bases and 1 base, in that order; junction bases with no gene match: 6. CDR1 and CDR2 (germline): SGHAT, FQNNGV. The CDR3 here is CASSSVGLAKNTGELFF. CDR3 nucleotide sequence: TGTGCCAGCAGCTCGGTGGGACTAGCGAAGAACACCGGGGAGCTGTTTTTT.

The V call is TRBV25-1, the J call TRBJ1-4, with D perhaps TRBD1 (6 bases). V was shortened by 1 base and J by 7 bases, with 10 bases between the two germline ends. Germline V gene lookup returns CDR1 MGHDK and CDR2 SYGVNS. This CDR3 contains 14 residues. CDR3 in amino acids: CASSEFTGSEKLFF. In DNA, the CDR3 is TGTGCCAGCAGTGAATTTACAGGGAGTGAAAAACTGTTTTTT.

The chain uses TRBV28 and TRBJ2-2; 8 bases agree with TRBD2. There are 15 residues in the CDR3. After removal of 5 bases from V and 6 bases from J, the junction contained 8 bases not matched to a gene. Germline CDR1 and CDR2: MDHEN and SYDVKM. CDR3 nucleotide sequence: TGTGCCAGCAGTGGTCCGGGACTAGGGGCCGGGGAGCTGTTTTTT. Amino acids: CASSGPGLGAGELFF.

The genes are TRBV6-1 and TRBJ2-1; 11 nucleotides align to TRBD2. Germline trimming cut 7 bases from V and 8 bases from J; bases unmatched to any gene: 10. CDR1 is MNHNS and CDR2 is SASEGT in the germline V gene. This CDR3 is built from 15 residues. CDR3 loop: CASTGLAGGRDEQFF. The DNA of the CDR3 is TGTGCCAGCACCGGGTTAGCGGGAGGGAGGGATGAGCAGTTCTTC.

This clone was observed once. This chain links TRBV30 with TRBJ2-6; D not resolved. CDR3 length: 14 amino acids. CDR1 and CDR2 from the germline V gene are GTSNPN and SVGIG (reference sequence). Deletions cut 3 bases from V and 0 bases from J, with 6 bases between. The CDR3 sequence is CAWRTGSGANVLTF. CDR3 DNA: TGTGCCTGGAGGACGGGCTCTGGGGCCAACGTCCTGACTTTC.

The chain carries TRBV7-2 and TRBJ2-1, with 11 bases identical to TRBD2. J lost 4 bases, V lost 4 bases, and 3 bases had no gene match. The CDR3 is 15 residues long. Germline CDR1 reads SGHTA; CDR2 reads FQGNSA. CDR3: CASSYLAGGYNEQFF. In DNA form, the CDR3 reads TGTGCCAGCAGCTACCTAGCGGGGGGTTACAATGAGCAGTTCTTC.

The CDR3 reads CASSETQYF. CDR3 coding DNA: TGTGCCAGCAGTGAGACCCAGTACTTC. J is TRBJ2-5 and V is TRBV28, with D uncertain. The germline V and J ends were trimmed by 5 bases and 5 bases, with 0 bases remaining between them. The CDR3 sequence is 9 residues long. Germline V gene sequence: CDR1 MDHEN, CDR2 SYDVKM.

This clone was observed once. This sequence joins TRBV19 and TRBJ2-6; TRBD1 or TRBD2 may be the D gene (6 bases each). The V gene lost 3 bases and the J gene lost 2 bases, with 11 bases spanning the gap. The CDR3 has 16 residues. Germline CDR1 is LNHDA and CDR2 is SQIVND (reference sequence). CDR3 DNA: TGTGCCAGTAGTATCTGGGGGGCGACTGGGGCCAACGTCCTGACTTTC. Translation: CASSIWGATGANVLTF.

V is TRBV5-4 and J is TRBJ1-2, with a possible D match to TRBD1 (5 bases). The ends were cut back, 0 bases at V and 4 bases at J, with 10 bases in the middle. Germline CDR1 is SGHNT and CDR2 is YYREEE (reference sequence). The CDR3 loop spans 14 amino acids. The CDR3 sequence is CASSLVQGGYGYTF. DNA for the CDR3: TGTGCCAGCAGCTTGGTTCAGGGAGGCTATGGCTACACCTTC.

This clone came up once. The rearrangement joins TRBV2 to TRBJ2-7; 9 bases are shared with TRBD2. CDR1 SNHLY and CDR2 FYNNEI come from the germline V gene. The CDR3 contains 13 residues. Germline trimming cut 6 bases from V and 4 bases from J; bases unmatched to any gene: 4. CDR3 DNA sequence: TGTGCCAGCAGAGCTAGCGGGACTTACGAGCAGTACTTC. The encoded protein is CASRASGTYEQYF.

The chain has TRBV5-1 and TRBJ2-5; D gene ambiguous. Trimming cost V 0 bases and J 1 base, with 4 bases left between them. The CDR3 totals 13 residues. Germline V CDR1 and CDR2: SGHRS, YFSETQ. The CDR3 region has the DNA TGCGCCAGCAGCTTGGCCTTCCAAGAGACCCAGTACTTC. Encoded protein: CASSLAFQETQYF.

The rearrangement joins TRBV9 to TRBJ2-1; D gene unclear. This CDR3 spans 14 amino acids. V was clipped by 0 bases and J by 4 bases, with 8 bases between them. The germline V gene encodes CDR1 SGDLS and CDR2 YYNGEE. Here the CDR3 DNA reads TGTGCCAGCAGCGTAGGACCGGAATACAATGAGCAGTTCTTC. The encoded protein is CASSVGPEYNEQFF.

This chain links TRBV6-5 with TRBJ1-5; D gene uncertain. The CDR3 runs to 15 residues. With 0 bases removed from V and 1 base from J, the gap between germline ends came to 7 bases. Germline V gene data show CDR1 as MNHEY and CDR2 as SVGAGI. The chain's CDR3 is CASSYSRVSNQPQHF. CDR3 DNA: TGTGCCAGCAGTTACTCGAGGGTAAGCAATCAGCCCCAGCATTTT.

The chain couples TRBV28 to TRBJ2-5, with 7 bases lining up with TRBD1. Germline CDR1 and CDR2: MDHEN and SYDVKM. V shed 7 bases and J 1 base; nucleotides not matched to a gene: 6. The CDR3 has 14 residues. CDR3 residues: CASTGDRRQETQYF. The DNA of the CDR3 is TGTGCCAGCACCGGGGACAGACGCCAAGAGACCCAGTACTTC.

The chain joins TRBV6-1 to TRBJ1-3; D uncertain. CDR3 size: 14 residues. CDR1 and CDR2 (germline): MNHNS, SASEGT. Trimming took 1 base from V and 2 from J, leaving 6 bases between them. The CDR3 DNA reads TGTGCCAGCAGTGAAGTAGCGACTGGAAACACCATATATTTT. Its protein product is CASSEVATGNTIYF.

The CDR3 coding sequence is TGTGCCAGCAGTTACGCCTTCGACTCCTACAATGAGCAGTTCTTC. Protein product: CASSYAFDSYNEQFF. The chain combines TRBV6-5 with TRBJ2-1, with no clear D. Trimming took off 2 bases at V and 0 bases at J, with 8 bases between the two ends. CDR1 and CDR2 (germline): MNHEY, SVGAGI. This CDR3 contains 15 residues.

This clone was observed once. V and J are TRBV2 and TRBJ2-7, with D possibly TRBD1 on 8 matching bases. Trimming took 3 bases from V and 2 from J, leaving 14 bases between them. Germline assignment: CDR1 SNHLY and CDR2 FYNNEI. This CDR3 region has 15 residues. The CDR3 region is CASSENRGGPYEQYF. Here the CDR3 DNA reads TGTGCCAGCAGTGAGAACAGGGGGGGTCCCTACGAGCAGTACTTC.

The chain carries TRBV27 and TRBJ1-1; D perhaps matches TRBD1 (6 bases). The CDR3 has 14 residues. Trimming took 8 bases from V and 1 from J, leaving 14 bases between them. Germline V CDR1 and CDR2: MNHEY, SMNVEV (reference sequence). The CDR3 spells CASLGGRANTEAFF. The CDR3 DNA follows: TGTGCCAGCCTCGGGGGGCGGGCGAACACTGAAGCTTTCTTT.

The chain uses TRBV19 and TRBJ1-5, with D maybe TRBD1 (5 bases). Germline CDR1 is LNHDA and CDR2 is SQIVND (reference sequence). V lost 7 bases and J 3 bases, leaving 10 bases between the germline ends. The CDR3 is 13 residues long. CDR3 residues: CASMTADNQPQHF. Here the CDR3 DNA reads TGTGCCAGTATGACAGCCGACAATCAGCCCCAGCATTTT.

The chain recombines TRBV18 with TRBJ2-7; 7 nucleotides agree with TRBD1. V lost 5 bases and J lost 3; bases outside the gene matches: 10. Germline assignment: CDR1 KGHSH and CDR2 LQKENI. The CDR3 is 15 amino acids. In DNA, the CDR3 is TGTGCCAGCTCAGCGACAGGGTCGGCACTCTACGAGCAGTACTTC. This sequence encodes CASSATGSALYEQYF.

In its sample, this clone was seen once. The chain links TRBV11-2 to TRBJ2-1, with 11 nucleotides matching TRBD2. Losses at the gene ends were 2 bases for V and 3 bases for J; bases not matched to a gene: 6. The CDR3 length is 17 residues. Looked up from germline, CDR1 is SGHAT and CDR2 is FQNNGV. CDR3 DNA sequence: TGTGCCAGCAGCTTACTGACTAGCGGGGAATACTACAATGAGCAGTTCTTC. This sequence encodes CASSLLTSGEYYNEQFF.

The sample holds one count of this clone. The chain uses TRBV7-8 and TRBJ2-7; 8 bases line up with TRBD2. Germline values: CDR1 SGHVS, CDR2 FQNEAQ. V gave up 4 bases and J gave up 4 bases; unmatched junction bases: 9. The CDR3 contains 15 residues. As DNA, the CDR3 is TGTGCCAGCAGCTCGCCAGCGGGAGTAGGATACGAGCAGTACTTC. Its protein is CASSSPAGVGYEQYF. Based on the CDR3 plus reference TRBV7-8 and TRBJ2-7, the full variable domain is GAGVSQSPRYKVAKRGQDVALRCDPISGHVSLFWYQQALGQGPEFLTYFQNEAQLDKSGLPSDRFFAERPEGSVSTLKIQRTQQEDSAVYLCASSSPAGVGYEQYFGPGTRLTVT.

The chain combines TRBV5-4 with TRBJ2-7; tentative D call: TRBD1 (6 bases). This CDR3 region has 14 residues. Germline V gives CDR1 SGHNT, CDR2 YYREEE (reference sequence). Trimming cost V 1 base and J 5 bases, with 13 bases left between them. In nucleotides, the CDR3 is TGTGCCAGCAGCTTGACAGGGCCGGTCGACGAGCAGTACTTC. As protein: CASSLTGPVDEQYF.

The chain links TRBV27 to TRBJ1-4; TRBD1 agrees at 8 bases. This CDR3 is 15 amino acids long. CDR1 and CDR2 from the germline V gene are MNHEY and SMNVEV (reference sequence). V lost 6 bases, J lost 3 bases, and 6 bases stayed unmatched. The CDR3 spells CASRTQGAPNEKLFF. The CDR3 DNA is TGTGCCAGCAGGACCCAGGGGGCGCCTAATGAAAAACTGTTTTTT.

In its sample, this clone was seen a few times. The chain links TRBV7-2 to TRBJ2-5; D gene unclear. Germline V lookup: CDR1 SGHTA, CDR2 FQGNSA. The CDR3 consists of 13 residues. V lost 3 bases and J lost 5, with 10 bases in between. The CDR3 loop is CASSFAGWETQYF. The CDR3 DNA is TGTGCCAGCAGCTTCGCCGGGTGGGAGACCCAGTACTTC. Full variable domain (outside the CDR3, taken from reference TRBV7-2 and TRBJ2-5): GAGVSQSPSNKVTEKGKDVELRCDPISGHTALYWYRQSLGQGLEFLIYFQGNSAPDKSGLPSDRFSAERTGGSVSTLTIQRTQQEDSAVYLCASSFAGWETQYFGPGTRLLVL.

This sequence joins TRBV29-1 and TRBJ2-1; weak D call: TRBD1 (5 bases). Germline values: CDR1 SQVTM, CDR2 ANQGSEA. V lost 7 bases to trimming and J lost 7 bases, with 23 bases between them. This CDR3 comprises 15 residues. The CDR3 loop is CSAPELRPGQNEQFF. The CDR3 DNA reads TGCAGCGCCCCCGAACTCCGCCCAGGGCAGAATGAGCAGTTCTTC.

The gene calls are TRBV5-1 and TRBJ2-3; perhaps TRBD2 as D (5 bases). Germline CDR1 is SGHRS and CDR2 is YFSETQ. There are 12 residues in the CDR3. V lost 5 bases to trimming and J lost 2 bases, with 6 bases between them. The CDR3 region is CASRRDTDTQYF. CDR3 sequence (DNA): TGCGCCAGCAGACGGGACACAGATACGCAGTATTTT.